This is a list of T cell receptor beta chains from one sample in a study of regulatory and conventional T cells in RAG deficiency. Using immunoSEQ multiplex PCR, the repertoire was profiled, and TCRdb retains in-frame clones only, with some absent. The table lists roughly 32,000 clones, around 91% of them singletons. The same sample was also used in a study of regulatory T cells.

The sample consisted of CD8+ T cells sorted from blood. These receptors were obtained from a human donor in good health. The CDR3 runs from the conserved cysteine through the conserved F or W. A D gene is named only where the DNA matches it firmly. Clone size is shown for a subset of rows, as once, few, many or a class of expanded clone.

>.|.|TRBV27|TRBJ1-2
TGTGCCAGCAGTTTATCGAAGGGGGGAAACTATGGCTACACCTTC
CASSLSKGGNYGYTF
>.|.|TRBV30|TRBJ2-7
TGTGCCTGGAGTGTACTAGGAGGGTCCGAGCAGTACTTC
CAWSVLGGSEQYF
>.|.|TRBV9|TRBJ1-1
TGTGCCAGCAGCGTAGGAGAGGCGGTGAACACTGAAGCTTTCTTT
CASSVGEAVNTEAFF
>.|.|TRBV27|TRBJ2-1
TGTGCCAGCAATCCCACAAAGGGGTTCTACAATGAGCAGTTCTTC
CASNPTKGFYNEQFF
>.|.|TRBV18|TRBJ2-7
TGTGCCAGCCGAGAAGGGGCTTCCTACGAGCAGTACTTC
CASREGASYEQYF
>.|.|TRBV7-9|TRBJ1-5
TGTGCCAGCAGCCCAGACAGTAGCAATCAGCCCCAGCATTTT
CASSPDSSNQPQHF
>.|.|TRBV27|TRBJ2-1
TGTGCCAGCAGGCCAAACCCCGGAGAAAGCTCCTACAATGAGCAGTTCTTC
CASRPNPGESSYNEQFF
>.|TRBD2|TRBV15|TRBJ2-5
TGTGCCACCAGCCCTCTAGCGGATAATGAAGAGACCCAGTACTTC
CATSPLADNEETQYF
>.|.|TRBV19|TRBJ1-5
TGTGCCAGTAGTATAGTCCAGGGAGGTCAGCCCCAGCATTTT
CASSIVQGGQPQHF
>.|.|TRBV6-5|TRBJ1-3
TGTGCCAGCGACTCTGGAAACACCATATATTTT
CASDSGNTIYF
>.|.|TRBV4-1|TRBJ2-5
TGCGCCAGCAGCCAAGACGACAGGAGTCAAGAGACCCAGTACTTC
CASSQDDRSQETQYF
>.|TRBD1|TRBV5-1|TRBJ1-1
TGCGCCAGCTCGACTGGGACAGTGAACACTGAAGCTTTCTTT
CASSTGTVNTEAFF
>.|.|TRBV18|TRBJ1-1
TGTGCCAGCTCACAGATTACTGAAGCTTTCTTT
CASSQITEAFF
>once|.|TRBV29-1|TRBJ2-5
TGCAGCGTTGAAGGGGGTGAGGGAAACCAAGAGACCCAGTACTTC
CSVEGGEGNQETQYF
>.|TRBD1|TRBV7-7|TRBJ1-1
TGTGCTAGCACCAACCGGGACAGGAACACTGAAGCTTTCTTT
CASTNRDRNTEAFF
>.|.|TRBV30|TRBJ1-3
TGTGCCTGGAACGACCCGGACTGGCACTCTGGAAACACCATATATTTT
CAWNDPDWHSGNTIYF
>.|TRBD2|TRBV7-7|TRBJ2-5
TGTGCTAGCAGCCCTGGGACTAGCAAGGAGACCCAGTACTTC
CASSPGTSKETQYF
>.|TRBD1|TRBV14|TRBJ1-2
TGTGCCAGCAGCCCGAGACAGGGGGGAGGCTATGGCTACACCTTC
CASSPRQGGGYGYTF
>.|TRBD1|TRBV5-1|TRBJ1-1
TGCGCCAGCAGCTTGGCTCTCGGCGGACAGGTGAACACTGAAGCTTTCTTT
CASSLALGGQVNTEAFF
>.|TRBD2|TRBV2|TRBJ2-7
TGTGCCAGCAGACGGACTAGCGGGGGTTTTGAGCAGTACTTC
CASRRTSGGFEQYF
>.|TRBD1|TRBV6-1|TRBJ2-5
TGTGCCAGCAGTGAAGGGGGACAGGTCCCCCAAGAGACCCAGTACTTC
CASSEGGQVPQETQYF
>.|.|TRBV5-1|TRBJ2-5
TGCGCCAGCAGCTTCGGCATTAGGGGTAAAGAGACCCAGTACTTC
CASSFGIRGKETQYF
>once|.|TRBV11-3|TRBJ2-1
TGTGTCAGCAGCTTAGATTGGGGCTCCTACAATGAGCAGTTCTTC
CVSSLDWGSYNEQFF
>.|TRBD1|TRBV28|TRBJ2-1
TGTGCCAGCAGTTCCCCGTGGGACAGATCCTACAATGAGCAGTTCTTC
CASSSPWDRSYNEQFF
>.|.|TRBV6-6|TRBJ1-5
TGTGCCAGCGCAGGGGTGAGCAATCAGCCCCAGCATTTT
CASAGVSNQPQHF
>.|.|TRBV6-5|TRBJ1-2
TGTGCCAGCAGTCCAGGGAGCGGCTACACCTTC
CASSPGSGYTF
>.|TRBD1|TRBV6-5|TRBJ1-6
TGTGCCAGCACCGGGACAGATTATAATTCACCCCTCCACTTT
CASTGTDYNSPLHF
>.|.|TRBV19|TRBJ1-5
TGTGCCAGTAGTATTGAAGGGGTCCAGCCCCAGCATTTT
CASSIEGVQPQHF
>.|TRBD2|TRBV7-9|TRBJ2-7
TGTGCCAGCAGCTTAATTAGCGGGAGCTCCTACGAGCAGTACTTC
CASSLISGSSYEQYF
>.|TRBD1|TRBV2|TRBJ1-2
TGTGCCAGCAGGGGACAGTCGTACACCTTC
CASRGQSYTF
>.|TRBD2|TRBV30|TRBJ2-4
TGTGCCTGGAGTGTACTAGCGGGGGCTAAAAACATTCAGTACTTC
CAWSVLAGAKNIQYF
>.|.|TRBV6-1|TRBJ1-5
TGTGCCAGCTCACGGGGAGGCGTCGATCAGCCCCAGCATTTT
CASSRGGVDQPQHF
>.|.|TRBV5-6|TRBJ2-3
TGTGCCAGCAGCTTGGTGCCGGGACGGGCAGATACGCAGTATTTT
CASSLVPGRADTQYF
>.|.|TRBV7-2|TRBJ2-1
TGTGCCAGCAGCCTACGGGGGAGCTCCTACAATGAGCAGTTCTTC
CASSLRGSSYNEQFF
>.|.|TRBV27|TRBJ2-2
TGTGCCAGCAGAACGGGTGCGAACACCGGGGAGCTGTTTTTT
CASRTGANTGELFF
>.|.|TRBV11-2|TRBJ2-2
TGTGCCAGCAGCTTAACGGGGTCGTACACCGGGGAGCTGTTTTTT
CASSLTGSYTGELFF
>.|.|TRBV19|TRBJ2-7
TGTGCCAGTAGTCTTGATTCAACCTACGAGCAGTACTTC
CASSLDSTYEQYF
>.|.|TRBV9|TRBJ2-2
TGTGCCAGCAGCCAGATCTGGGCGGGCACCGGGGAGCTGTTTTTT
CASSQIWAGTGELFF
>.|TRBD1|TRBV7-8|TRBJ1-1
TGTGCCAGCAGCCCTTCGGACAGGGGGCTTGGAGTGAACACTGAAGCTTTCTTT
CASSPSDRGLGVNTEAFF
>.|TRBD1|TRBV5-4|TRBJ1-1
TGTGCCAGCAGCCCGACAGGGGTTTTGACTGAAGCTTTCTTT
CASSPTGVLTEAFF
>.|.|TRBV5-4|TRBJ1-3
TGTGCCAGCAGCCCCTCGGGGCCCGGAAACACCATATATTTT
CASSPSGPGNTIYF
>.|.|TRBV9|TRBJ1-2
TGTGCCAGCTCTCAGGGGCGCGGCTACACCTTC
CASSQGRGYTF
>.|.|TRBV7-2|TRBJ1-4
TGTGCCAGCAGCTTTCGGGCTGGTGAAAAACTGTTTTTT
CASSFRAGEKLFF
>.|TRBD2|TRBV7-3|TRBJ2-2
TGTGCCAGCAGCCCAGCCCTAGCGGGACCGATCGGGGAGCTGTTTTTT
CASSPALAGPIGELFF
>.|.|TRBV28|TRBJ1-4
TGTGCCAGCAGTTTATTGAGGGGGTGGGGGATAGAAAAACTGTTTTTT
CASSLLRGWGIEKLFF
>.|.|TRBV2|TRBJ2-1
TGTGCCAGCAGTGACGGGTGGGAGAAAACCTACAATGAGCAGTTCTTC
CASSDGWEKTYNEQFF
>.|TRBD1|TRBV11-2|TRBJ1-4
TGTGCCAGCAGCCCAGGGGGCGCTTGGGAAAAACTGTTTTTT
CASSPGGAWEKLFF
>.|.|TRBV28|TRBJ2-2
TGTGCCAGCAGTTCCCTACAACGAAACACCGGGGAGCTGTTTTTT
CASSSLQRNTGELFF
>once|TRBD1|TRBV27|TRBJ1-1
TGTGCCAGCAGTCCCACAGGGGCTGAAGCTTTCTTT
CASSPTGAEAFF
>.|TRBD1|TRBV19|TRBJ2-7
TGTGCCAGTAGTGCCGGGACAGGAGCCTACGAGCAGTACTTC
CASSAGTGAYEQYF
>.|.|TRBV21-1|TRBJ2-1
TGTGCCAGCAGCTCAAGGGACGATCTCTATGAGCAGTTCTTC
CASSSRDDLYEQFF
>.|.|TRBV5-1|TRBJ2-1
TGCGCCAGCAGCTTGTGGGGGGCCAACTACGACAATGAGCAGTTCTTC
CASSLWGANYDNEQFF
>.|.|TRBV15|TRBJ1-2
TGTGCCACCAGCACCTTGACGGAAGCTAACTATGGCTACACCTTC
CATSTLTEANYGYTF
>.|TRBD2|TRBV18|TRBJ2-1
TGTGCCAGCTCACCACCGGGTGGGAGGGCCACCTACAATGAGCAGTTCTTC
CASSPPGGRATYNEQFF
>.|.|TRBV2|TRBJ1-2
TGTGCCAGGCGGGACATTCCCCAAACCGATGGCTACACCTTC
CARRDIPQTDGYTF
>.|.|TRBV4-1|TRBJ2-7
TGCGCCAGCAGCCAACGAAAAGGCCCTTCCTCCTACGAGCAGTACTTC
CASSQRKGPSSYEQYF
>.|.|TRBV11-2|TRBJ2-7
TGTGCCAGCAGCCCCCACGCCGAGGAGCAGTACTTC
CASSPHAEEQYF
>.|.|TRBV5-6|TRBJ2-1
TGTGCCAGCAGCTTCTCCGGGACCCCGAGGAGCAATGAGCAGTTCTTC
CASSFSGTPRSNEQFF